One and the same sample provided the 10 T cell receptor beta chains below, sequenced in a study of blood T cell repertoires in COVID-19 (dated by TCRdb to about 2020). Library preparation employed the immunoSEQ multiplex PCR assay. This is the immuneACCESS table as TCRdb keeps it, with only in-frame sequences that have V and J called. A part of the clones is gone; compared with another copy, unresolved V genes explain less than half, and the rest is unexplained. The sample table lists some 250,000 clones, 85% to 90% of them with a count of one. The top ten clonotypes cover roughly a sixth of the sample. Sequencing was performed on PBMCs or T cells enriched from blood (not recorded which). Receptor source: a young man who had recovered from COVID-19.

The chain links TRBV11-2 to TRBJ2-3; 8 bases map to TRBD2. The length of the CDR3 is 16 residues. Germline V gene lookup returns CDR1 SGHAT and CDR2 FQNNGV. J lost 6 bases, V lost 1 base, and 9 bases had no gene match. The CDR3 is CASSLGVSGGSDTQYF. The CDR3 nucleotides read TGTGCCAGCAGCTTAGGAGTAAGCGGGGGATCTGATACGCAGTATTTT.

V usage is TRBV5-1 and J usage is TRBJ2-1; TRBD2 is a possible D gene (5 bases). Germline CDR1 and CDR2: SGHRS and YFSETQ. The CDR3 covers 15 residues. The V end lost 5 bases, the J end lost 0 bases, and 12 bases lay between the germline ends. CDR3 coding DNA: TGCGCCAGCAGTCCCGGGGATAGCTCCTACAATGAGCAGTTCTTC. It is translated as CASSPGDSSYNEQFF.

The rearrangement uses TRBV10-3 and TRBJ2-1; perhaps TRBD2 as D (6 bases). V dropped 4 bases and J dropped 1 base, with 8 bases sitting between them. The CDR3 has 14 residues. Germline-derived CDR1 and CDR2 are ENHRY and SYGVKD. CDR3 sequence reads: CAISVAGSYNEQFF. CDR3 DNA sequence: TGTGCCATCAGTGTCGCGGGGTCCTACAATGAGCAGTTCTTC.

The chain employs TRBV11-3 and TRBJ1-4; D not resolved. V lost 5 bases to trimming and J lost 5 bases, with 12 bases between them. The CDR3 has 14 amino acids. Germline CDR1 and CDR2: SGHNT and YENEEA. CDR3 region: CASSPGPLNEKLFF. The CDR3, as DNA: TGTGCCAGCAGCCCGGGTCCCCTAAATGAAAAACTGTTTTTT.

V is TRBV3-1 (or the pseudogene TRBV3-2) and J is TRBJ1-2; no clear D. This CDR3 has 13 amino acids. Trimming took 3 bases from V and 6 from J, leaving 11 bases between them. Per germline, CDR1 LGHDT and CDR2 YNNKEL (reference sequence). Here the CDR3 reads CASSQRGRNGYTF. The CDR3 DNA sequence: TGTGCCAGCAGCCAGCGGGGTAGGAATGGCTACACCTTC.

This clone was detected a few times. The chain links TRBV5-1 to TRBJ1-3, with D possibly being TRBD1 (5 bases). The CDR3 is 15 residues long. V was cut by 0 bases and J by 6 bases, with 13 bases left in between. Germline assignment: CDR1 SGHRS and CDR2 YFSETQ. CDR3 residues: CASSLAGNHLNTIYF. CDR3 in DNA: TGCGCCAGCAGCTTGGCAGGGAACCATTTAAACACCATATATTTT.

The V call is TRBV12-3 or TRBV12-4, the J call TRBJ1-4; D perhaps matches TRBD1 (6 bases). This CDR3 is 12 amino acids long. V shed 5 bases and J shed 8 bases, with 9 bases lying between them. CDR3 sequence reads: CASSGQHEKLFF. CDR3 nucleotide sequence: TGTGCCAGCAGTGGACAGCACGAAAAACTGTTTTTT.

The chain joins TRBV19 to TRBJ2-2; 12 nucleotides line up with TRBD2. CDR3 length equals 16 residues. CDR1 is LNHDA, CDR2 SQIVND, per germline (reference sequence). V dropped 4 bases and J dropped 3; count of bases not matched to a gene: 3. CDR3 in DNA: TGTGCCAGTAGTACGGGACTAGCGGGTCACACCGGGGAGCTGTTTTTT. Amino acid sequence: CASSTGLAGHTGELFF.

The rearrangement joins TRBV30 to TRBJ1-2; possible D gene TRBD1, 6 bases. CDR1 is GTSNPN and CDR2 is SVGIG in the germline V gene (reference sequence). V lost 4 bases to trimming and J lost 1 base, with 13 bases between them. The CDR3 consists of 14 residues. The CDR3 reads CAWKTGTHNYGYTF. CDR3 nucleotide sequence: TGTGCCTGGAAAACCGGGACACATAACTATGGCTACACCTTC.

The V and J genes are TRBV15 and TRBJ2-5; D perhaps matches TRBD2 (7 bases). The V end lost 0 bases, the J end lost 4 bases, and 15 bases lay between the germline ends. The CDR3 sequence is 16 residues long. Germline CDR1 reads LNHNV; CDR2 reads YYDKDF (reference sequence). The CDR3 sequence is CATSRDRWGGGETQYF. The DNA of the CDR3 is TGTGCCACCAGCAGAGATCGGTGGGGGGGCGGAGAGACCCAGTACTTC.